This passage covers 19 T cell receptor beta chains from one sample sequenced in a study of cytomegalovirus exposure and HLA in healthy donors (dated by TCRdb to 2016 to 2017). Library preparation used the immunoSEQ multiplex PCR assay. The multiplex PCR relied on a mix of 60 forward primers for TCR Vbeta segments and 13 reverse primers for TCR Jbeta segments. TCRdb re-hosts the immuneACCESS table, in-frame sequences only. Its copies lack some clones; in the studies checked, an unresolved V gene accounts for under half of them, and the cause for the rest is not known. The table for this sample lists roughly 170,000 clones; 70% to 85% of them were counted only once. The top ten clones comprise roughly 1.2% of the sample. Sequencing used PBMCs. Every receptor here comes from a girl aged 2-9 years in good health and CMV-seropositive.

The rearrangement links TRBV29-1 to TRBJ2-7; D is possibly TRBD2 (7 bases). CDR1 is SQVTM, CDR2 ANQGSEA, per germline. Trimming stripped 5 bases from V and 2 bases from J, with 13 bases between. The CDR3 is 13 amino acids. CDR3 residues: CSVRRGGTYEQYF. Here the CDR3 DNA reads TGCAGCGTTAGGAGGGGGGGAACCTACGAGCAGTACTTC.

Of note for this clone: Without the conserved terminal phenylalanine or tryptophan, this CDR3 likely stems from a read error. The chain combines TRBV2 with TRBJ2-7; 10 bases are a match to TRBD2. CDR1 is SNHLY, CDR2 FYNNEI, per germline. V shed 5 bases and J 0 bases; nucleotides not matched to a gene: 1. The CDR3 runs to 14 residues. The DNA of the CDR3 is TGTGCCAGCAGTTGGACTAGCGGCTCCTACGAGCAGTACCTC. The encoded protein is CASSWTSGSYEQYL.

The chain joins TRBV28 to TRBJ1-5, with 8 bases matching TRBD1. Germline CDR1 is MDHEN and CDR2 is SYDVKM. With V trimmed by 7 bases and J by 5 bases, 10 bases remained unmatched. The CDR3 is 15 amino acids. The CDR3 sequence is CASTTLQGAHQPQHF. The DNA of the CDR3 is TGTGCCAGCACAACGCTTCAGGGGGCTCATCAGCCCCAGCATTTT. The variable domain in full, completed from reference TRBV28 and TRBJ1-5, reads DVKVTQSSRYLVKRTGEKVFLECVQDMDHENMFWYRQDPGLGLRLIYFSYDVKMKEKGDIPEGYSVSREKKERFSLILESASTNQTSMYLCASTTLQGAHQPQHFGDGTRLSIL.

V gene TRBV2 combines with J gene TRBJ2-3; D gene uncertain. Trimming cost V 5 bases and J 0 bases, with 9 bases left between them. The CDR3 runs 14 residues. CDR1 SNHLY and CDR2 FYNNEI come from the germline V gene. The CDR3 region has the DNA TGTGCCAGCAGTAAGACATATAGCACAGATACGCAGTATTTT. Protein: CASSKTYSTDTQYF.

The V gene is TRBV10-3, the J gene TRBJ1-2; TRBD1 matches at 8 bases. The CDR3 extends over 14 amino acids. V was clipped by 4 bases and J by 5 bases; unmatched bases: 6. Germline lookup yields CDR1 ENHRY and CDR2 SYGVKD. The CDR3 region is CAISGGTGGYGYTF. The CDR3 bases are TGTGCCATCAGTGGTGGTACAGGGGGATATGGCTACACCTTC.

J is TRBJ2-7 and V is TRBV9, with D uncertain. Trimming removed 0 bases from V and 0 bases from J, with 13 bases in between. In germline, CDR1 is SGDLS, CDR2 YYNGEE. The length of the CDR3 is 16 residues. CDR3 nucleotides: TGTGCCAGCAGCGTAGGTGTGAAAAGTAGCTCCTACGAGCAGTACTTC. Protein: CASSVGVKSSSYEQYF.

This chain uses TRBV18 with TRBJ1-5, with TRBD1 matching over 8 bases. The germline V gene has CDR1 KGHSH and CDR2 LQKENI. Unmatched junction bases numbered 7, after V lost 3 bases and J lost 3 bases. This CDR3 is 16 amino acids long. The DNA for the CDR3 is TGTGCCAGCTCACCTCCCGACAGGGGATTCAATCAGCCCCAGCATTTT. Translated: CASSPPDRGFNQPQHF.

The chain combines TRBV30 with TRBJ2-1; TRBD2 matches at 11 bases. The junction had 4 bases not matched to a gene; V was cut back by 4 bases and J by 2 bases. This CDR3 region has 15 residues. The germline V gene has CDR1 GTSNPN and CDR2 SVGIG (reference sequence). This CDR3 is CAWTGTSGPYNEQFF. DNA of the CDR3: TGTGCCTGGACCGGGACTAGCGGACCCTACAATGAGCAGTTCTTC. Complete variable domain (other parts from reference TRBV30 and TRBJ2-1): SQTIHQWPATLVQPVGSPLSLECTVEGTSNPNLYWYRQAAGRGLQLLFYSVGIGQISSEVPQNLSASRPQDRQFILSSKKLLLSDSGFYLCAWTGTSGPYNEQFFGPGTRLTVL.

The J gene is TRBJ1-5, the V gene TRBV5-1; no definite D call. V shed 2 bases and J shed 2 bases, with 8 bases lying between them. The length of the CDR3 is 14 residues. Germline CDR1 is SGHRS and CDR2 is YFSETQ. CDR3 protein: CASSFGVGNQPQHF. The CDR3 DNA follows: TGCGCCAGCAGCTTTGGAGTAGGCAATCAGCCCCAGCATTTT.

The sample holds a few counts of this clone. The J gene is TRBJ1-1, the V gene TRBV28, with 9 bases lining up with TRBD1. The CDR3 consists of 15 residues. Trimming at V came to 6 bases and at J to 5 bases, leaving 10 bases not matched to a gene. The V gene's germline CDR1 is MDHEN and CDR2 SYDVKM. DNA of the CDR3: TGTGCCAGCAGCGACTCCGGGACAGGGAGGACTGAAGCTTTCTTT. Its protein is CASSDSGTGRTEAFF.

The chain uses TRBV7-3 and TRBJ1-3, with no clear D. CDR1 and CDR2 (germline): SGHTA, FQGTGA. The CDR3 covers 13 residues. The germline V and J ends were trimmed by 5 bases and 4 bases, with 9 bases remaining between them. DNA for the CDR3: TGTGCCAGCAGCCACGGTCCCGGAAACACCATATATTTT. This encodes CASSHGPGNTIYF.

The genes are TRBV6-5 and TRBJ2-7, with D perhaps TRBD1 (5 bases). The CDR3 is 15 amino acids. With 10 bases removed from V and 1 base from J, the gap between germline ends came to 20 bases. From germline, CDR1 is MNHEY and CDR2 SVGAGI. The CDR3 spells CATYELGGASYEQYF. DNA for the CDR3: TGTGCCACCTATGAGTTGGGTGGGGCTTCCTACGAGCAGTACTTC.

The CDR3 loop is CASRRRTGGVYGYTF. The CDR3 DNA reads TGTGCCAGCCGCAGACGGACAGGGGGGGTTTATGGCTACACCTTC. J is TRBJ1-2 and V is TRBV27; 10 nucleotides match TRBD1. The CDR3 extends over 15 amino acids. J was trimmed by 5 bases and V by 8 bases; bases with no gene match: 11. The germline V gene has CDR1 MNHEY and CDR2 SMNVEV (reference sequence).

V gene TRBV6-1 combines with J gene TRBJ2-7; 9 bases align to TRBD1. After removal of 11 bases from V and 3 bases from J, the junction contained 2 bases not matched to a gene. CDR1 MNHNS and CDR2 SASEGT come from the germline V gene. This CDR3 comprises 11 residues. This CDR3 reads CAGGQGYEQYF. In DNA, the CDR3 is TGTGCCGGGGGACAGGGCTACGAGCAGTACTTC.

The chain recombines TRBV30 with TRBJ2-1, with D possibly matching TRBD1 (5 bases). CDR1 is GTSNPN, CDR2 SVGIG, per germline (reference sequence). Trimming pared 1 base from V and 0 bases from J, leaving 19 bases between. The CDR3 runs 18 residues. DNA for the CDR3: TGTGCCTGGAGTGGGGGCGTGAGGTCCACCCGCTCCTACAATGAGCAGTTCTTC. Its translation: CAWSGGVRSTRSYNEQFF.

This chain connects TRBV10-2 to TRBJ2-7, with a tentative D call TRBD2 (6 bases). Germline CDR1 and CDR2: WSHSY and SAAADI. CDR3 length equals 13 residues. The V and J ends lost 10 bases and 3 bases respectively, with 16 bases between them. The CDR3 region has the DNA TGCGCCACCTCTGACCGGGACTTCTACGAGCAGTACTTC. This sequence encodes CATSDRDFYEQYF.

The gene calls are TRBV27 and TRBJ2-2; D perhaps matches TRBD2 (7 bases). Between the trimmed V and J ends, which lost 5 bases and 5 bases, there was a span of 18 bases. Germline V gene lookup returns CDR1 MNHEY and CDR2 SMNVEV (reference sequence). CDR3 length: 16 residues. The CDR3 sequence: CASSRSGGLWTGELFF. The CDR3, as DNA: TGTGCCAGCAGTCGGTCGGGGGGCTTGTGGACCGGGGAGCTGTTTTTT.

Only one count was recorded for this clone. The chain couples TRBV28 to TRBJ2-1, with 10 bases fitting TRBD2. Germline assignment: CDR1 MDHEN and CDR2 SYDVKM. J was trimmed by 4 bases and V by 10 bases; bases with no gene match: 16. The CDR3 runs 17 residues. CDR3: CANSRGTGTSVYNEQFF. The CDR3 region has the DNA TGTGCCAATTCTAGGGGCACCGGGACTAGCGTTTACAATGAGCAGTTCTTC.

The chain recombines TRBV25-1 with TRBJ1-1; D might be TRBD1 (5 bases). Looked up from germline, CDR1 is MGHDK and CDR2 is SYGVNS. This CDR3 has 16 amino acids. V gave up 1 base and J gave up 4 bases, with 16 bases separating them. The CDR3 DNA follows: TGTGCCAGCAGTGAATGGGGAGGGCGGGGACTCACTGAAGCTTTCTTT. Translating gives CASSEWGGRGLTEAFF.